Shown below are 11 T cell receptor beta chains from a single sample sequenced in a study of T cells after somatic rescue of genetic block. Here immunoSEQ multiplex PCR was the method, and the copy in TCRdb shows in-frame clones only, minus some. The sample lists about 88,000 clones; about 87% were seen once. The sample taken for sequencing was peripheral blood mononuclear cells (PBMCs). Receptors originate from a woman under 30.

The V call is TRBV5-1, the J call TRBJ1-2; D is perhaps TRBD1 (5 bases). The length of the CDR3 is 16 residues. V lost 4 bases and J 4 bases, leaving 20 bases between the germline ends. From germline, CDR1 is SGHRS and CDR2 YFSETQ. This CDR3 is CASSPRGRLEVYGYTF. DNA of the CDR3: TGCGCCAGCAGCCCTAGGGGCCGCCTAGAGGTCTATGGCTACACCTTC.

CDR3 bases: TGTGCCAGCACCTCCTCCCCCAGGGCAAGCACCTACGAGCAGTACTTC. It specifies CASTSSPRASTYEQYF. The J gene is TRBJ2-7, the V gene TRBV7-9, with D perhaps matching TRBD1 (5 bases). V gave up 7 bases and J gave up 2 bases, with 21 bases separating them. Germline V gene lookup returns CDR1 SEHNR and CDR2 FQNEAQ (reference sequence). CDR3 length equals 16 residues.

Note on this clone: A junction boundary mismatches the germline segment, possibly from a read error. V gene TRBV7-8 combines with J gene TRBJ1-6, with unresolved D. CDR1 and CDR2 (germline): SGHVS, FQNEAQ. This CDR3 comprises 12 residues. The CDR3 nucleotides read TGTGCCAGCAGCTCCTCTAATTCACCCCTCCACTTT. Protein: CASSSSNSPLHF. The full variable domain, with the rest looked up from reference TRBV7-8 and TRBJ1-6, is GAGVSQSPRYKVAKRGQDVALRCDPISGHVSLFWYQQALGQGPEFLTYFQNEAQLDKSGLPSDRFFAERPEGSVSTLKIQRTQQEDSAVYLCASSSSNSPLHFGNGTRLTVT.

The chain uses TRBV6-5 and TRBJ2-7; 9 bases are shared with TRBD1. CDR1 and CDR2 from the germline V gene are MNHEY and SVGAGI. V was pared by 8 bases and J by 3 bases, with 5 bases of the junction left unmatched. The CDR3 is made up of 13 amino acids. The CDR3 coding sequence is TGTGCCAGCTTCGGGACAGGGTTCTACGAGCAGTACTTC. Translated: CASFGTGFYEQYF.

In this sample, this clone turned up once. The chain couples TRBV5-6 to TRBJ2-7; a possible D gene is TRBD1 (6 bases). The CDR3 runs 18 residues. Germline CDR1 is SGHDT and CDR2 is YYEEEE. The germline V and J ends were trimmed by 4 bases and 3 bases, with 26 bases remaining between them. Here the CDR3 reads CASSPRIRDNEEVYEQYF. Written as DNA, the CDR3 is TGTGCCAGCAGCCCGAGGATCCGGGACAATGAAGAAGTCTACGAGCAGTACTTC.

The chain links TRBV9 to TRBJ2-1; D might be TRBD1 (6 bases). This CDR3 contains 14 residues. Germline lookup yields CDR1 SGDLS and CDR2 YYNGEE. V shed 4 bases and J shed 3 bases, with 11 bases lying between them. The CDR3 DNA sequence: TGTGCCAGCAGCCCCAGGGGTGACTACAATGAGCAGTTCTTC. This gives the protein CASSPRGDYNEQFF.

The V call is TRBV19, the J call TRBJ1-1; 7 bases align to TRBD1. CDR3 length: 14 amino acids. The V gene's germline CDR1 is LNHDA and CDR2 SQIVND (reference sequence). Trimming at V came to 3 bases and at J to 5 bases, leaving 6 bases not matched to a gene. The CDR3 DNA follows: TGTGCCAGTAGTATCCTCGACAGGGAGACTGAAGCTTTCTTT. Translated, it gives CASSILDRETEAFF.

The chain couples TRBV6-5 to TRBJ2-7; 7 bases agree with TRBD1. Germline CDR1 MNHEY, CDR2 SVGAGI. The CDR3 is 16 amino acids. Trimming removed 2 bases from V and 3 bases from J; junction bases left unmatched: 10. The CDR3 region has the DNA TGTGCCAGCAGTTACAGGTCGGGACAGTGGGACTACGAGCAGTACTTC. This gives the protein CASSYRSGQWDYEQYF.

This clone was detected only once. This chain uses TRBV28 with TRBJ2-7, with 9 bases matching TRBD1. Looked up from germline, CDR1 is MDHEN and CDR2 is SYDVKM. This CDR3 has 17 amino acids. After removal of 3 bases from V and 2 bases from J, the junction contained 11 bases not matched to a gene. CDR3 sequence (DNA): TGTGCCAGCAGTTTGCGGGTCGGGACAGGGTCCCCCTACGAGCAGTACTTC. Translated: CASSLRVGTGSPYEQYF.

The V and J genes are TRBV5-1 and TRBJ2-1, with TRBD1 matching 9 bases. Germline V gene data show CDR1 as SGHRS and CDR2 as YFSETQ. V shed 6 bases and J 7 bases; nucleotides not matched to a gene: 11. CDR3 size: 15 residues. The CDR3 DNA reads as TGCGCCAGCACCTTTTGGGACAGGGCATCGAATGAGCAGTTCTTC. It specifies CASTFWDRASNEQFF.

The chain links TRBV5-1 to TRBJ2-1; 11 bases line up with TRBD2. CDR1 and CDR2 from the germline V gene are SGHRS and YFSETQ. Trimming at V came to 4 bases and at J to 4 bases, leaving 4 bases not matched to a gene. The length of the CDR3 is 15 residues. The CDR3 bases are TGCGCCAGCAGCGAGGGGACTAGCGGATACAATGAGCAGTTCTTC. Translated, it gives CASSEGTSGYNEQFF.